Listed below are T cell receptor beta chains from one sample, sequenced in a study of early stage breast cancer tumors. The repertoire was sequenced with immunoSEQ multiplex PCR; TCRdb's copy has only in-frame clones and lacks some. This table holds approximately 30,000 clones, more than 80% found once. Sequencing input: blood. Receptor source: a person between 55 and 69 years old with breast cancer. Both conserved end residues are part of each CDR3.

V gene	J gene	CDR3 protein
TRBV25-1	TRBJ1-2	CASSSWDIAYGYTF
TRBV10-3	TRBJ2-3	CAVRRGNTDTQYF
TRBV5-1	TRBJ2-3	CASSLAYTGDTPYDTQYF
TRBV7-2	TRBJ1-1	CASSLDYRALTEAFF
TRBV19	TRBJ2-2	CAINGQGGSGELFF
TRBV28	TRBJ2-7	CASRKGRLSYEQYF
TRBV5-1	TRBJ2-1	CASSPMAGTRTSSSYNEQFF
TRBV9	TRBJ1-2	CASSIQGANYGYTF
TRBV29-1	TRBJ2-1	CSVDSLAVYNEQFF
TRBV30	TRBJ1-4	CAWSKTGANEKLFF
TRBV11-2	TRBJ2-5	CASSLDGAGVLGETQYF
TRBV12-2	TRBJ2-2	CASRLVLAGGPSGGELFF
TRBV7-9	TRBJ2-5	CASSLGSAGKETQYF
TRBV13	TRBJ2-7	CASSRREGPQYF
TRBV5-5	TRBJ1-5	CASSEYSNQPQHF
TRBV7-2	TRBJ2-7	CASSKGLQTYEQYF
TRBV28	TRBJ2-7	CASRQGFYYEQYF
TRBV19	TRBJ1-3	CASRARGAGNTIYF